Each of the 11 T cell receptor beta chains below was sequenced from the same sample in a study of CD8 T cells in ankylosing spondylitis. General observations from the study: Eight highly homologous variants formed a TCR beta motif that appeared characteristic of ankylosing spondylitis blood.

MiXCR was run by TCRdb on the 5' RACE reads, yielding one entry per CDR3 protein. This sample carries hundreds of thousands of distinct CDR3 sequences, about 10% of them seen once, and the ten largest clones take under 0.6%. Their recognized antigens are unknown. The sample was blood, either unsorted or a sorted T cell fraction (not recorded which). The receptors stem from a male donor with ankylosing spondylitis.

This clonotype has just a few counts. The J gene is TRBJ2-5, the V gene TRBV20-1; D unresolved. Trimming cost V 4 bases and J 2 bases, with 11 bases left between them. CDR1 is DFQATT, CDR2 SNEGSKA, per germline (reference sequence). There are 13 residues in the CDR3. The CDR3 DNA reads TGCAGTGCTACTTTTCCCGGACAAGAGACCCAGTACTTC. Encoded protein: CSATFPGQETQYF.

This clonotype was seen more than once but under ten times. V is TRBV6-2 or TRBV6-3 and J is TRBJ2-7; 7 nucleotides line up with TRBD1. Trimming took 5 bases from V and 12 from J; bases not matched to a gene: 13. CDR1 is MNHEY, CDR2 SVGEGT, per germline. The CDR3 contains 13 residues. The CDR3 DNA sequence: TGTGCCAGCAGTCCCCCGGGACAGCGCGAGGGGTACTTC. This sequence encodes CASSPPGQREGYF.

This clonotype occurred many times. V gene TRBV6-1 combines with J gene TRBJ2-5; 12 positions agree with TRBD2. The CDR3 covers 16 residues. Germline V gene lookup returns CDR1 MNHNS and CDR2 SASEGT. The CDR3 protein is CATRDGLAGRQETQYF. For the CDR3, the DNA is TGTGCTACGAGGGATGGACTAGCGGGACGCCAAGAGACCCAGTACTTC.

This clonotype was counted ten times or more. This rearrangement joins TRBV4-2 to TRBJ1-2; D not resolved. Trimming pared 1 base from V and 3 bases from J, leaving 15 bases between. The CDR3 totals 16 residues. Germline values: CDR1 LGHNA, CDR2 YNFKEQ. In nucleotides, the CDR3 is TGTGCCAGCAGCCAAGGGGAGGGTGGAGTCGACTATGGCTACACCTTC. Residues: CASSQGEGGVDYGYTF.

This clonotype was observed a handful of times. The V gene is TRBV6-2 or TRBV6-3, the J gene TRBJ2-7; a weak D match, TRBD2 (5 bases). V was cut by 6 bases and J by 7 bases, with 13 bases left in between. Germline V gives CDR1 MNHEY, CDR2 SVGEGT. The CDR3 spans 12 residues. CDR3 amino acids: CASSQDSLEQYF. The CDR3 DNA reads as TGTGCCAGCAGCCAGGACTCCCTTGAGCAGTACTTC.

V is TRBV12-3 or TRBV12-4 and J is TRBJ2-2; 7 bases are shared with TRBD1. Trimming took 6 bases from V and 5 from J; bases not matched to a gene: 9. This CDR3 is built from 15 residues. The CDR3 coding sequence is TGTGCCAGCAGGGCAGGGACAGTAAAGACCGGGGAGCTGTTTTTT. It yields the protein CASRAGTVKTGELFF.

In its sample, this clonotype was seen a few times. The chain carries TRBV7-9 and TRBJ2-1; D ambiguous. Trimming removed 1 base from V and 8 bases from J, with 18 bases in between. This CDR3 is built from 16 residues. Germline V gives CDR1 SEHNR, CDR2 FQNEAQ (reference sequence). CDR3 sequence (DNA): TGTGCCAGCAGCTTAGAGCGTGGCGTAGGATTCCATGAGCAGTTCTTC. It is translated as CASSLERGVGFHEQFF.

The CDR3 DNA follows: TGTGCCACCAGTGATTCTTCCAGGGGGCGGCGTGAGCAGTACTTC. As protein: CATSDSSRGRREQYF. The genes are TRBV24-1 and TRBJ2-7; TRBD1 matches 8 bases. J gave up 7 bases and V 2 bases, and 9 bases lay outside the gene matches. The germline V gene has CDR1 KGHDR and CDR2 SFDVKD. The CDR3 contains 15 residues.

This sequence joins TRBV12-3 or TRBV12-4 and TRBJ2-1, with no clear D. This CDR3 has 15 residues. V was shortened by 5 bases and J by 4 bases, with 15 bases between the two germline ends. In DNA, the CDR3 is TGTGCCAGCAGTACGACTGGCGCAATGTACAATGAGCAGTTCTTC. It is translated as CASSTTGAMYNEQFF.

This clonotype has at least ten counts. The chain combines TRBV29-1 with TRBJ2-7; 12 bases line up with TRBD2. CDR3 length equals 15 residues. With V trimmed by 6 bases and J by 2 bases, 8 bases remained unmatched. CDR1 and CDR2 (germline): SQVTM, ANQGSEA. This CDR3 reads CSVVPSGRETYEQYF. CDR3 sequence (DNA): TGCAGCGTGGTTCCTAGCGGGAGGGAAACCTACGAGCAGTACTTC.

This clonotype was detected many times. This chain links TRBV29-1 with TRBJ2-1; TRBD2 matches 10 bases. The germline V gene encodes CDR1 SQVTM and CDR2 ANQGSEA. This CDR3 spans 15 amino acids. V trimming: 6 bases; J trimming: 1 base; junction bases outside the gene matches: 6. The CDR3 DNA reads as TGCAGCGTGCGATCTAGCGGGAGATCCTACAATGAGCAGTTCTTC. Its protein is CSVRSSGRSYNEQFF.